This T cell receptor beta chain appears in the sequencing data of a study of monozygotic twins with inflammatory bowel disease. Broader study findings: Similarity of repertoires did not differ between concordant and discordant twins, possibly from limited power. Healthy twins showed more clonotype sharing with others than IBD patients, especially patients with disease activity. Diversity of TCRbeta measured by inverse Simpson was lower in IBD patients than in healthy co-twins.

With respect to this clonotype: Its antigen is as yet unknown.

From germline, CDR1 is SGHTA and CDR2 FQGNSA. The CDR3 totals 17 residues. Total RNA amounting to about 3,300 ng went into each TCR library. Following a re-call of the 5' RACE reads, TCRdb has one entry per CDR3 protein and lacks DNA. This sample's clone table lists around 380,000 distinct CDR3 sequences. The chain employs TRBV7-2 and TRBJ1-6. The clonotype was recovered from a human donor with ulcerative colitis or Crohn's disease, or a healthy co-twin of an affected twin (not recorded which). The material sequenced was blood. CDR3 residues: CASSLVGVSSYNSPLHF.